This T cell receptor beta chain was recorded in a study of molecular identifiers for immune sequencing clone quantification. TCRdb itself ran the PCR reads through MiXCR, one entry per CDR3 protein. The data contain about 640,000 distinct CDR3 sequences, around 20% of them seen just once; the ten biggest clones take up roughly 0.83%. This CDR3 spans 13 amino acids. CDR1 and CDR2 (germline): GTSNPN, SVGIG (reference sequence). V lost 4 bases to trimming and J lost 7 bases; unmatched junction nucleotides: 6. Whole-study findings and limits: Under 1% of molecules in naive cells, but over 97% of effector molecules, belonged to clones above 20 RNA copies.

This clonotype was found many times. As yet, its antigen is unknown. The rearrangement links TRBV30 to TRBJ2-1, with 8 nucleotides matching TRBD2. The receptor's source is a human donor in good health. Some libraries in this study had Jurkat cell RNA spiked in. The source material was naive CD8+ T cells from blood, with Jurkat cell RNA spiked in. The subset here: FACS-sorted CD8+CD4-CCR7+CD45RA+ naive T cells. CDR3 loop: CAWNDGRGNEQFF. The CDR3 bases are TGTGCCTGGAATGACGGGAGGGGGAATGAGCAGTTCTTC. The full variable domain, rest sourced from reference TRBV30 and TRBJ2-1, is SQTIHQWPATLVQPVGSPLSLECTVEGTSNPNLYWYRQAAGRGLQLLFYSVGIGQISSEVPQNLSASRPQDRQFILSSKKLLLSDSGFYLCAWNDGRGNEQFFGPGTRLTVL.